One and the same sample provided the 6 T cell receptor beta chains below, sequenced in a study of tumor-infiltrating lymphocytes in primary liver carcinoma. From roughly 0.5 ug total RNA, TCR beta cDNA was generated with a primer in the constant region. Amplification in three nested multiplex PCR rounds with slightly modified ARM-PCR gave rise to TCR beta libraries. The opening two PCR rounds, roughly 11 cycles each, paired TRBV1-TRBV30 forward primers with a C-beta reverse primer. TCRdb passed the multiplex PCR reads through MiXCR, listing each CDR3 protein once. Of 95,000 to 100,000 distinct CDR3 sequences in the sample, about two thirds were seen once. Each 20-30 mg portion of unsorted bulk tissue served as the source for co-extraction of RNA and DNA. The sample was liver tumor tissue from sampling region 2. The subset was: tumor region T2, inferior pole. The receptors were gathered from a woman aged 60 to 75 with primary liver carcinoma and hepatitis B virus infection.

Turning to this clonotype: The final CDR3 position lacks the conserved phenylalanine or tryptophan, pointing to a likely read error. The rearrangement links TRBV2 to TRBJ1-2; D is perhaps TRBD1 (5 bases). CDR3 size: 11 residues. V gave up 4 bases and J gave up 9 bases, with 9 bases separating them. The V gene's germline CDR1 is SNHLY and CDR2 FYNNEI. Here the CDR3 DNA reads TGTGCCAGCAGTGCCAGGGCGTGCTACACCCTC. It yields the protein CASSARACYTL.

In regard to this clonotype: This likely comes from a read error, as the CDR3 has no conserved phenylalanine or tryptophan at its end. The chain employs TRBV28 and TRBJ2-7; the D gene is possibly TRBD2 (7 bases). Trimming cost V 9 bases and J 4 bases, with 22 bases left between them. Germline V CDR1 and CDR2: MDHEN, SYDVKM. The CDR3 has 15 amino acids. CDR3 amino acids: CASSPAGAVKYEQYL. CDR3 nucleotide sequence: TGTGCCAGTAGTCCCGCGGGGGCCGTTAAATACGAGCAGTACTTA.

As for this clonotype: Given a much more abundant clone one base away, this may be a read error. The chain joins TRBV29-1 to TRBJ2-1, with a tentative D call TRBD2 (6 bases). Germline CDR1 reads SQVTM; CDR2 reads ANQGSEA. V lost 4 bases, J lost 8 bases, and 18 bases lay in between. The CDR3 spans 14 residues. The CDR3 loop reads CSVATSPLGDEQFF. As DNA, the CDR3 is TGCAGCGTTGCCACTAGCCCCCTCGGGGATGAGCAGTTCTTC.

V gene TRBV24-1 combines with J gene TRBJ2-1; 10 bases line up with TRBD1. The CDR3 is made up of 16 amino acids. The germline V gene has CDR1 KGHDR and CDR2 SFDVKD. The trim removed 4 bases at V and 10 bases at J, leaving 12 bases unmatched. Here the CDR3 reads CATSDPRLDRGQEQFF. The CDR3 coding sequence is TGTGCCACCAGTGACCCCCGGCTCGACAGGGGGCAGGAGCAGTTCTTC.

As for this clonotype: The germline gene is not matched at one end of the junction; a read error may be the cause. The chain couples TRBV7-9 to TRBJ2-1; the D gene could be TRBD1 or TRBD2 (5 bases each). Germline V lookup: CDR1 SEHNR, CDR2 FQNEAQ (reference sequence). The CDR3 length is 13 residues. In nucleotides, the CDR3 is TGTACCAGCGCCCGGGACCTCTCTCATGAGCAGCTCTTC. Translating gives CTSARDLSHEQLF. Full variable domain (missing parts from reference TRBV7-9 and TRBJ2-1): DTGVSQNPRHKITKRGQNVTFRCDPISEHNRLYWYRQTLGQGPEFLTYFQNEAQLEKSRLLSDRFSAERPKGSFSTLEIQRTEQGDSAMYLCTSARDLSHEQLFGPGTRLTVL.

With respect to this clonotype: It may be a read error: a sequence one base away is much more abundant. CDR3 protein: CASGRASGANVLTF. CDR3 bases: TGTGCCAGCGGTCGCGCCTCTGGGGCCAACGTCCTGACTTTC. The genes are TRBV28 and TRBJ2-6; D is unresolved. The CDR3 extends over 14 amino acids. CDR1 and CDR2 (germline): MDHEN, SYDVKM. Trimming stripped 8 bases from V and 0 bases from J, with 8 bases between.